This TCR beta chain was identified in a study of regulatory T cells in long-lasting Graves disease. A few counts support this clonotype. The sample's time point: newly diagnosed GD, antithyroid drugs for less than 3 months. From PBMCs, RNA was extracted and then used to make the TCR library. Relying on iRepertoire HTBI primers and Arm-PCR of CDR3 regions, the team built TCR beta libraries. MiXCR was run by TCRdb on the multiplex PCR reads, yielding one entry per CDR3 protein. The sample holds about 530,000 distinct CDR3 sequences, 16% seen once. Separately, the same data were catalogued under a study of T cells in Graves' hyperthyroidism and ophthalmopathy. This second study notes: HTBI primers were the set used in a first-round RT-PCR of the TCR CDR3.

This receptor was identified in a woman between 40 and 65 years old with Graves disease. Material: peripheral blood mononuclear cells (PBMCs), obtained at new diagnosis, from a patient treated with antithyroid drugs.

DNA for the CDR3: TGTGCCAGCAGCTTTCAGGGAACGGGAGAGACCCAGTACTTC. Encoded protein: CASSFQGTGETQYF. The gene calls are TRBV5-4 and TRBJ2-5, with D perhaps matching TRBD1 (5 bases). V gave up 2 bases and J gave up 4 bases, with 12 bases separating them. This CDR3 is built from 14 residues. Germline V gene data show CDR1 as SGHNT and CDR2 as YYREEE (reference sequence).